The 26 T cell receptor beta chains below all came from one sample that was sequenced in a study of blood T cell repertoires in COVID-19. Assay: immunoSEQ multiplex PCR; the TCRdb copy retains only in-frame clones and omits some. The sample records more than 150,000 clones, about 85% being singletons. The sample taken for sequencing was peripheral blood. Source of these receptors: a man between 18 and 35 years old with acute or convalescent COVID-19.

J is TRBJ2-5 and V is TRBV24-1; D perhaps matches TRBD1 (5 bases). V was trimmed by 5 bases and J by 1 base, leaving 13 bases between them. CDR1 is KGHDR, CDR2 SFDVKD, per germline. This CDR3 has 15 amino acids. Here the CDR3 reads CATSAPTEPQETQYF. CDR3 bases: TGTGCCACCAGTGCCCCGACAGAGCCCCAAGAGACCCAGTACTTC.

The rearrangement links TRBV4-1 to TRBJ1-4; D is uncertain. The ends were cut back, 8 bases at V and 2 bases at J, with 15 bases in the middle. CDR3 length: 15 residues. Germline V gene sequence: CDR1 MGHRA, CDR2 YSYEKL. The CDR3 sequence: CASRVTAATNEKLFF. The CDR3 nucleotides read TGCGCCAGCCGGGTCACGGCAGCCACTAATGAAAAACTGTTTTTT.

The chain recombines TRBV27 with TRBJ1-1; no definite D call. Germline CDR1 and CDR2: MNHEY and SMNVEV (reference sequence). The CDR3 is made up of 16 amino acids. V was pared by 0 bases and J by 1 base, with 12 bases between. Here the CDR3 reads CASSLSRRLGNTEAFF. In DNA form, the CDR3 reads TGTGCCAGCAGTTTATCCCGAAGACTCGGGAACACTGAAGCTTTCTTT.

To note about this clone: Additional DNA sequences in this sample encode the identical CDR3. This chain links TRBV5-1 with TRBJ1-1; possible D gene TRBD1, 5 bases. Looked up from germline, CDR1 is SGHRS and CDR2 is YFSETQ. Trimming took off 0 bases at V and 2 bases at J, with 11 bases between the two ends. This CDR3 region has 15 residues. The CDR3 DNA is TGCGCCAGCAGCTTGGCGGCGGGGGGTAACACTGAAGCTTTCTTT. Translated, it gives CASSLAAGGNTEAFF.

The rearrangement joins TRBV7-9 to TRBJ2-7, with D possibly being TRBD2 (6 bases). CDR1 is SEHNR and CDR2 is FQNEAQ in the germline V gene (reference sequence). V shed 4 bases and J shed 0 bases, with 19 bases lying between them. The CDR3 contains 17 residues. The CDR3, as DNA: TGTGCCAGCAGCTCTGCTCCTGGGACTCCCCTCTCCTACGAGCAGTACTTC. Translation: CASSSAPGTPLSYEQYF.

The chain links TRBV24-1 to TRBJ2-2, with D possibly TRBD2 on 5 matching bases. The CDR3 runs 16 residues. CDR1 is KGHDR and CDR2 is SFDVKD in the germline V gene. Trimming took 0 bases from V and 5 from J, leaving 12 bases between them. This CDR3 is CATSDLHPTGTGELFF. In DNA form, the CDR3 reads TGTGCCACCAGTGATTTGCACCCCACGGGGACCGGGGAGCTGTTTTTT.

For the CDR3, the DNA is TGTGCCAGCAGTTACGCTCTCGGAGGGAACGGCTACACCTTC. Amino acid sequence: CASSYALGGNGYTF. The chain couples TRBV6-5 to TRBJ1-2, with D uncertain. Between the trimmed V and J ends, which lost 2 bases and 8 bases, there was a span of 15 bases. CDR3 length equals 14 residues. Germline assignment: CDR1 MNHEY and CDR2 SVGAGI.

The genes are TRBV7-3 and TRBJ2-2; tentative D call: TRBD1 (6 bases). The V end was cut by 0 bases, the J end by 2 bases, with 7 bases between. CDR3 length: 15 residues. Germline V gene data show CDR1 as SGHTA and CDR2 as FQGTGA. As DNA, the CDR3 is TGTGCCAGCAGCTTAACGGACAGAAACACCGGGGAGCTGTTTTTT. Translating it yields CASSLTDRNTGELFF.

The V gene is TRBV7-3, the J gene TRBJ1-2; TRBD1 matches at 8 bases. V shed 5 bases and J 5 bases; nucleotides not matched to a gene: 7. The CDR3 has 14 amino acids. CDR1 and CDR2 (germline): SGHTA, FQGTGA. CDR3 protein: CASSTGQEPYGYTF. The CDR3 region has the DNA TGTGCCAGCAGCACGGGACAGGAACCTTATGGCTACACCTTC.

This clone appeared once. This chain links TRBV6-1 with TRBJ2-7, with 8 bases that match TRBD1. Germline trimming cut 2 bases from V and 1 base from J; bases unmatched to any gene: 7. Germline assignment: CDR1 MNHNS and CDR2 SASEGT. The CDR3 runs 16 residues. CDR3 loop: CASSELWTGSSYEQYF. The CDR3 bases are TGTGCCAGCAGTGAACTCTGGACAGGGTCATCCTACGAGCAGTACTTC.

J is TRBJ2-5 and V is TRBV6-1; TRBD2 matches at 10 bases. V gave up 0 bases and J gave up 6 bases; unmatched junction bases: 7. This CDR3 is 16 amino acids long. From germline, CDR1 is MNHNS and CDR2 SASEGT. CDR3 sequence: CASSEAPSGGAKTQYF. The DNA for the CDR3 is TGTGCCAGCAGTGAAGCCCCCAGCGGGGGGGCCAAGACCCAGTACTTC.

V is TRBV6-5 and J is TRBJ1-4, with D uncertain. The CDR3 extends over 11 amino acids. The germline V gene encodes CDR1 MNHEY and CDR2 SVGAGI. Deletions cut 6 bases from V and 16 bases from J, with 15 bases between. CDR3 loop: CASREGTRWFF. For the CDR3, the DNA is TGTGCCAGCAGGGAGGGCACCCGATGGTTTTTT.

The rearrangement joins TRBV27 to TRBJ2-5; 15 bases line up with TRBD2. CDR3 length equals 18 residues. The V segment lost 5 bases and the J segment 0 bases; nucleotides outside the gene matches: 7. From germline, CDR1 is MNHEY and CDR2 SMNVEV (reference sequence). The CDR3 spells CASSPGLAGGAYQETQYF. The CDR3 DNA sequence: TGTGCCAGCAGTCCGGGACTAGCGGGGGGCGCATACCAAGAGACCCAGTACTTC.

This chain links TRBV7-9 with TRBJ2-3; D may be TRBD2 (5 bases). V was clipped by 1 base and J by 3 bases, with 8 bases between them. Germline CDR1 SEHNR, CDR2 FQNEAQ (reference sequence). The CDR3 covers 14 residues. The CDR3 DNA follows: TGTGCCAGCAGCTTAGTAGCGAGGACAGATACGCAGTATTTT. Amino acids: CASSLVARTDTQYF.

The chain has TRBV5-1 and TRBJ2-1, with 10 bases matching TRBD2. Germline values: CDR1 SGHRS, CDR2 YFSETQ. V shed 4 bases and J 6 bases; nucleotides not matched to a gene: 10. CDR3 length: 16 amino acids. The DNA of the CDR3 is TGCGCCAGCAGCCTGCTCGCTAGCGGGGGTATCAATGAGCAGTTCTTC. Protein: CASSLLASGGINEQFF.

The J gene is TRBJ2-5, the V gene TRBV5-1, with D perhaps matching TRBD2 (6 bases). Between the trimmed V and J ends, which lost 4 bases and 0 bases, there was a span of 10 bases. Germline V gene lookup returns CDR1 SGHRS and CDR2 YFSETQ. The CDR3 extends over 14 amino acids. CDR3 DNA: TGCGCCAGCAGCCCGGGCGGGAACCAAGAGACCCAGTACTTC. This translates into CASSPGGNQETQYF.

This clone was recorded a few times. This rearrangement joins TRBV10-2 to TRBJ1-5, with D hard to call. There are 14 residues in the CDR3. Germline V lookup: CDR1 WSHSY, CDR2 SAAADI. The V end lost 3 bases, the J end lost 4 bases, and 10 bases lay between the germline ends. The CDR3 DNA reads as TGCGCCAGCAGTGACTCGGTCGGGAATCAGCCCCAGCATTTT. Residues: CASSDSVGNQPQHF.

This chain links TRBV7-8 with TRBJ1-1; perhaps TRBD1 as D (6 bases). Trimming pared 4 bases from V and 11 bases from J, leaving 17 bases between. This CDR3 is built from 13 residues. Germline CDR1 reads SGHVS; CDR2 reads FQNEAQ. The CDR3 protein is CASSSQGGRGAFF. The CDR3 DNA sequence: TGTGCCAGCAGCTCCCAAGGGGGGAGGGGGGCTTTCTTT.

The V and J genes are TRBV5-1 and TRBJ1-6; possible D gene TRBD1, 5 bases. The CDR3 extends over 13 amino acids. Between the trimmed V and J ends, which lost 4 bases and 10 bases, there was a span of 12 bases. Per the germline V gene, CDR1 is SGHRS and CDR2 is YFSETQ. CDR3 nucleotides: TGCGCCAGCAGCCAGACAGAGCACTCACCCCTCCACTTT. As protein: CASSQTEHSPLHF.

J is TRBJ1-1 and V is TRBV24-1; D possibly corresponds to TRBD1 (6 bases). There are 13 residues in the CDR3. The V and J ends lost 3 bases and 3 bases respectively, with 7 bases between them. Germline CDR1 KGHDR, CDR2 SFDVKD. The CDR3 DNA reads TGTGCCACCAGTGATACAGGGTACACTGAAGCTTTCTTT. Amino acids: CATSDTGYTEAFF.

The CDR3 here is CASSFWTETYEQYF. The CDR3 DNA follows: TGCGCCAGCAGCTTCTGGACAGAAACCTACGAGCAGTACTTC. The chain employs TRBV5-1 and TRBJ2-7, with D possibly TRBD1 on 6 matching bases. The CDR3 has 14 amino acids. Germline-derived CDR1 and CDR2 are SGHRS and YFSETQ. V was cut by 2 bases and J by 2 bases, with 11 bases left in between.

The J gene is TRBJ2-2, the V gene TRBV7-9; possibly TRBD2 for D (5 bases). V lost 1 base and J lost 3, with 9 bases in between. Germline V gives CDR1 SEHNR, CDR2 FQNEAQ (reference sequence). The CDR3 sequence is 15 residues long. The CDR3 sequence: CASSLGLGDTGELFF. For the CDR3, the DNA is TGTGCCAGCAGCTTAGGTTTGGGAGACACCGGGGAGCTGTTTTTT.

To note about this clone: The same CDR3 can be traced to other DNA sequences in this sample. This chain links TRBV18 with TRBJ1-1; TRBD1 matches 7 bases. CDR1 is KGHSH and CDR2 is LQKENI in the germline V gene. The ends lost 6 bases at V and 1 base at J; junction bases unmatched: 5. The CDR3 loop spans 14 amino acids. This chain's CDR3 is CASSSTGENTEAFF. The CDR3 DNA is TGTGCCAGCTCGAGTACAGGGGAGAACACTGAAGCTTTCTTT.

The chain uses TRBV4-1 and TRBJ2-7; 8 bases agree with TRBD1. The V and J ends lost 2 bases and 6 bases, in that order; junction bases with no gene match: 12. Germline CDR1 is MGHRA and CDR2 is YSYEKL. This CDR3 spans 16 amino acids. CDR3 residues: CASSQTWQGAIIEQYF. Written as DNA, the CDR3 is TGCGCCAGCAGCCAAACCTGGCAGGGGGCTATAATCGAGCAGTACTTC.

The chain is built from TRBV18 and TRBJ2-7; TRBD1 matches at 10 bases. The CDR3 is 16 residues long. Losses at the gene ends were 1 base for V and 0 bases for J; bases not matched to a gene: 3. The V gene's germline CDR1 is KGHSH and CDR2 LQKENI. CDR3 nucleotides: TGTGCCAGCTCACCACTTAGGACAGGGGGCTCCTACGAGCAGTACTTC. This gives the protein CASSPLRTGGSYEQYF. Full variable domain (outside the CDR3, taken from reference TRBV18 and TRBJ2-7): NAGVMQNPRHLVRRRGQEARLRCSPMKGHSHVYWYRQLPEEGLKFMVYLQKENIIDESGMPKERFSAEFPKEGPSILRIQQVVRGDSAAYFCASSPLRTGGSYEQYFGPGTRLTVT.

CDR3 sequence: CASRQGGGADTQYF. CDR3 nucleotides: TGTGCCAGCAGGCAGGGCGGGGGCGCAGATACGCAGTATTTT. The V and J genes are TRBV9 and TRBJ2-3, with a possible D match to TRBD2 (7 bases). V was pared by 5 bases and J by 4 bases, with 14 bases between. Per germline, CDR1 SGDLS and CDR2 YYNGEE. This CDR3 has 14 amino acids.